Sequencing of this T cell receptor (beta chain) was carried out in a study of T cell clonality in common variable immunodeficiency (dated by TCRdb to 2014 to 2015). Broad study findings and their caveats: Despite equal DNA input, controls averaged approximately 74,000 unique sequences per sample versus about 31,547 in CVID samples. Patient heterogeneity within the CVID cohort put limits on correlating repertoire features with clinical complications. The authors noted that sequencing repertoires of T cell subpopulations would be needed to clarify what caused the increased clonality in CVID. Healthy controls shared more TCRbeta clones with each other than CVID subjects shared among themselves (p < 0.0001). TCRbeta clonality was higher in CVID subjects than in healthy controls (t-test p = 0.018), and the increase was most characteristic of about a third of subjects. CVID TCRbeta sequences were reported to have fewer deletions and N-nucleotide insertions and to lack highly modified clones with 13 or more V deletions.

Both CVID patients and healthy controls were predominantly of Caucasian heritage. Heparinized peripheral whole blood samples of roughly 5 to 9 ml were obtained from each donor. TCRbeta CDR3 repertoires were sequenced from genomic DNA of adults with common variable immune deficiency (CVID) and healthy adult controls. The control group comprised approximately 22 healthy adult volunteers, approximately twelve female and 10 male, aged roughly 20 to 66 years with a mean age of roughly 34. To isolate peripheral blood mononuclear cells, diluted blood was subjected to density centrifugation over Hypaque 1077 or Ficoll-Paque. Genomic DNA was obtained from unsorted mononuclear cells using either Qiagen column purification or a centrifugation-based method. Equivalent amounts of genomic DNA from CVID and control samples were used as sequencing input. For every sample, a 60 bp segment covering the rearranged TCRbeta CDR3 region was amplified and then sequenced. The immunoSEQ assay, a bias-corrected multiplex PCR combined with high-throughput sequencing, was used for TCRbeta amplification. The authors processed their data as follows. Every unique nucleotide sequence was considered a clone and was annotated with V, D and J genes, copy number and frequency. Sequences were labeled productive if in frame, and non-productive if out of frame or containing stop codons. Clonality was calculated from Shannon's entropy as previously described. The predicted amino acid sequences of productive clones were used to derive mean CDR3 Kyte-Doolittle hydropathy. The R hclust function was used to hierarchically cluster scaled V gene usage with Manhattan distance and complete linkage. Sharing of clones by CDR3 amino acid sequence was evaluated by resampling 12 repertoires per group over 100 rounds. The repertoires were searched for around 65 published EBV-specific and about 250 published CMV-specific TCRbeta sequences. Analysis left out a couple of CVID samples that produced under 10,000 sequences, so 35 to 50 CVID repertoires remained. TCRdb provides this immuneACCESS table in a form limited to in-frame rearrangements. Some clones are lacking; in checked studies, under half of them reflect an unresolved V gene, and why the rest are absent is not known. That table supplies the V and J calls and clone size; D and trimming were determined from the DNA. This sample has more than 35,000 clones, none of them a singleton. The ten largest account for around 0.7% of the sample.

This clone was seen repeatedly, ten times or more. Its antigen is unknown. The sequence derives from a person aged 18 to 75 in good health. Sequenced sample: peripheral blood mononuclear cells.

The CDR3 protein is CSARDLRLTFTDTQYF. The DNA read from the CDR3 is TGCAGTGCTAGAGATCTGAGACTAACCTTCACAGATACG. The chain was built from TRBV20-1 and TRBJ2-3; TRBD2 is a possible D gene, resting on 5 matching bases. Read sequence stops 3 residues before the CDR3 end, and the germline J gene provides the missing end. Reading the germline V gene (reference sequence) gives CDR1 DFQATT and CDR2 SNEGSKA. V loses 0 bases of germline sequence and J loses 2 bases, and the interval between the two ends is 15 bases. Its CDR3 holds 16 amino acids, cysteine through phenylalanine. The DNA shown is the part of the CDR3 that was read: 39 bases, in frame from base 1.